This is a list of T cell receptor beta chains from one sample in a study of T cell responses to AZD1222 COVID-19 vaccine. Generated by immunoSEQ multiplex PCR, the TCRdb table keeps only in-frame clones and is missing some. The sample yields roughly 200,000 clones, around 92% seen once. Sequenced material: peripheral blood, taken on day 0 of AZD1222 vaccination. The receptors here all came from an adult in good health. Both conserved end residues are part of each CDR3.

J | V | CDR3
TRBJ2-3 | TRBV6-6 | CASSYIETRDTQYF
TRBJ1-4 | TRBV28 | CASSLWSEKLFF
TRBJ2-1 | TRBV6-5 | CASSYLSFSNNEQFF
TRBJ1-2 | TRBV15 | CATSRQDSNYGYTF
TRBJ1-1 | TRBV5-4 | CASSPDMNTEAFF
TRBJ2-2 | TRBV30 | CAWSVGDTGELFF
TRBJ1-1 | TRBV2 | CASSPTLTEAFF
TRBJ1-1 | TRBV24-1 | CATSDTANTEAFF
TRBJ1-5 | TRBV7-2 | CASSSPLVQPQHF
TRBJ2-7 | TRBV29-1 | CSVAVGGEREQYF
TRBJ2-7 | TRBV4-3 | CASSQSQRGPESISYEQYF
TRBJ2-3 | TRBV21-1 | CASSSLGEGGRETDTQYF
TRBJ1-1 | TRBV27 | CASSLGQGVEAFF
TRBJ1-2 | TRBV9 | CASSFNDRANYGYTF
TRBJ1-1 | TRBV29-1 | CSVERPTNTEAFF
TRBJ1-5 | TRBV7-8 | CASSPVGDQPQHF
TRBJ1-3 | TRBV29-1 | CSVEVAGNTIYF
TRBJ1-3 | TRBV10-2 | CASSESKGNTIYF
TRBJ1-2 | TRBV18 | CASSPDRGLGYTF
TRBJ1-2 | TRBV6-5 | CASSRKLMGYGYTF
TRBJ2-2 | TRBV7-2 | CASSSPGHGNTGELFF
TRBJ2-5 | TRBV11-2 | CASSDPRGNQETQYF
TRBJ2-7 | TRBV5-4 | CASSRPGTLVSYEQYF
TRBJ1-2 | TRBV4-2 | CASSQTGTPWGYTF
TRBJ2-7 | TRBV7-9 | CASSPGLGGGFYEQYF
TRBJ1-1 | TRBV2 | CASRHHRGRNLMNTEAFF
TRBJ1-6 | TRBV7-9 | CASSLDRGVSPLHF
TRBJ1-1 | TRBV6-2/TRBV6-3 | CASSYPNRGTEAFF
TRBJ1-1 | TRBV3-1/TRBV3-2 | CASSRSEVKNTEAFF
TRBJ1-5 | TRBV27 | CASSLWGDRGHYSNQPQHF
TRBJ2-7 | TRBV3-1/TRBV3-2 | CASSHTYSRAYEQYF